This T cell receptor beta chain was captured by sequencing in a study of T cell responses to AZD1222 COVID-19 vaccine. Sequencing was performed with immunoSEQ multiplex PCR; in TCRdb, only in-frame clones are kept and a portion is missing. The sample lists about 150,000 clones, about nine tenths occurring once. Trimming removed 6 bases at V and 0 bases at J, with 10 bases between. Germline-derived CDR1 and CDR2 are ENHRY and SYGVKD. This CDR3 is built from 14 residues. The source material was peripheral blood, sampled on day 0 of AZD1222 vaccination. The chain has TRBV10-3 and TRBJ2-3; D possibly corresponds to TRBD2 (6 bases). This receptor was obtained from an adult in good health. The CDR3 is CAISRGTSTDTQYF. The CDR3 bases are TGTGCCATCAGCCGTGGGACTAGCACAGATACGCAGTATTTT.